This T cell receptor beta chain emerged from a study of Graves' ophthalmopathy and Graves' hyperthyroidism. This clonotype was recorded many times. Its antigen is as yet unknown. Germline trimming cut 4 bases from V and 4 bases from J; bases unmatched to any gene: 11. From germline, CDR1 is SGDLS and CDR2 YYNGEE. The CDR3 contains 16 residues. General study points: Most expanded clonotypes in thyroid above 0.001 frequency also showed up in blood.

RNA served as the template for amplifying TCR beta CDR3 regions. HTBI-primed RT-PCR formed the first round, and a multiplex PCR formed the second. MiXCR, run by TCRdb on the multiplex PCR reads, gives a single entry per CDR3 protein. The sample yields about 370,000 distinct CDR3 sequences, approximately 17% seen once. The TCR originated in an adult woman with stable Graves' hyperthyroidism. The V and J genes are TRBV9 and TRBJ1-3; 7 bases agree with TRBD1. The sequencing sample was made of peripheral blood. CDR3 loop: CASSYEQGTAGNTIYF. The DNA of the CDR3 is TGTGCCAGCAGCTACGAACAGGGGACCGCCGGAAACACCATATATTTT.